This T cell receptor (beta chain) is drawn from a study of cytomegalovirus exposure and HLA in healthy donors. Background on the study: There were several hundred genotyped donors. Of these, about 81% fell in the genetic ancestry cluster associated with self-reported Caucasian donors.

Study observations and caveats: With later analysis, a missense DCLRE1C variant became linked to TCR beta V- and J-gene trimming. TRBV6-2, TRBV6-3 and some other V segments were unresolvable in 87-base-pair reads. There were some public TCRs occurring in many donors, but most TCR sequences were rare.

PCR involved 60 Vbeta and 13 Jbeta primers. Some clones are missing from TCRdb's copy, which holds only in-frame ones; the method was immunoSEQ multiplex PCR. The sample has 110,000 or so clones, over 75% seen once. This CDR3 spans 17 amino acids. Germline values: CDR1 SGHRS, CDR2 YFSETQ. Trimming left V 5 bases short and J 5 bases short, with 20 bases between. This clone occurred a few times. What it binds is unknown. This clonotype was sampled from a man aged 18 to 35 in good health and CMV-seropositive. The rearrangement links TRBV5-1 to TRBJ1-6; D is ambiguous. The source material was PBMCs. The CDR3: CASRRSPGGGDNSPLHF. The CDR3 nucleotides are TGCGCCAGCAGACGATCCCCCGGTGGAGGCGATAATTCACCCCTCCACTTT.